This T cell receptor (beta chain) was obtained from a study of shared clonotypes between healthy human individuals. Bulk PBMC genomic DNA spanned ten immunoSEQ deep plates. TCRdb's table, derived via immunoSEQ multiplex PCR, lists solely in-frame clones and lacks some. This sample has hundreds of thousands of clones, with roughly 77% found just once. In this sample, this clone turned up once. Sequencing used PBMCs. The clonotype was recovered from a woman aged 40 to 50 in good health. Some clones in this sample may be carry-over from other donors' samples.

Written as DNA, the CDR3 is TGTGCCGGATTTAGCGGGGAATACACCGGGGAGCTGTTTTTT. This codes for CAGFSGEYTGELFF. V and J are TRBV19 and TRBJ2-2, with TRBD2 identical over 8 bases. The CDR3 contains 14 residues. The trim removed 11 bases at V and 3 bases at J, leaving 8 bases unmatched. Germline V CDR1 and CDR2: LNHDA, SQIVND (reference sequence). Complete variable domain (other parts from reference TRBV19 and TRBJ2-2): DGGITQSPKYLFRKEGQNVTLSCEQNLNHDAMYWYRQDPGQGLRLIYYSQIVNDFQKGDIAEGYSVSREKKESFPLTVTSAQKNPTAFYLCAGFSGEYTGELFFGEGSRLTVL.